This T cell receptor (beta chain) was found in a study of human T cells and chemical hapten exposure. Overall study findings and caveats: Alopecia in all donors means immunity may differ from healthy individuals.

V trimming: 4 bases; J trimming: 2 bases; junction bases outside the gene matches: 3. This CDR3 has 14 residues. Germline lookup yields CDR1 LNHDA and CDR2 SQIVND (reference sequence). Authors' analysis steps: Sample-level TCR yields exhibited a median of approximately 88,000, with a range of about 20,000 to 690,600. MiXCR was run by TCRdb on the RACE reads, yielding one entry per CDR3 protein. TCRdb, not the authors, supplied the V and J calls. There are some 81,000 distinct CDR3 sequences in the sample; around 7% occur only once, and around 1.5% lies in the top ten. This clonotype was seen more than once but under ten times. Its specificity is not known. Stated time point: patch test 1, 2 weeks after DPC sensitization. As for treatment: therapeutic diphenylcyclopropenone sensitization with weekly scalp DPC. Only after blood had been drawn was each patch test applied.

This TCR derives from a woman under 40 with alopecia areata. Some clones in this sample may be carry-over from other donors' samples. This chain links TRBV19 with TRBJ2-7; TRBD1 aligns across 9 bases. The sequencing here drew on whole blood, taken in connection with sensitization to the hapten diphenylcyclopropenone (DPC). The CDR3 DNA sequence: TGTGCCAGTAGTACCGGACAGGGGACCTACGAGCAGTACTTC. This encodes CASSTGQGTYEQYF.